This T cell receptor beta chain was recorded in a study of OX40 agonist ivuxolimab in advanced cancers. In regard to this clone: Its target is not known.

Here immunoSEQ multiplex PCR was the method, and the copy in TCRdb shows in-frame clones only, minus some. The repertoire holds about 68,000 clones, around 83% seen once, with under 2% in the top ten. The sampling schedule covered blood at baseline, cycle 4 day 1, and cycle 7 day 1. Trimming took 0 bases from V and 1 from J, leaving 9 bases between them. The CDR3 totals 16 residues. Per the germline V gene, CDR1 is LGHNA and CDR2 is YSLEER. Findings of the study overall: Clonal expansion was seen in CD4+ and CD8+ blood T cells by week 6 at 0.1 to 3.0 mg/kg. Averaged across samples, CD8+ T cells carried more expanded clones than CD4+ did.

V usage is TRBV4-3 and J usage is TRBJ2-2; D ambiguous. Source: CD4+ or CD8+ T cells sorted from blood, taken in a trial of the OX40 agonist ivuxolimab. This receptor was taken from an adult with an advanced solid tumor such as melanoma, head and neck, liver or kidney cancer. CDR3 sequence (DNA): TGCGCCAGCAGCCAAGAAAGTCTAGAGAACACCGGGGAGCTGTTTTTT. Amino acid sequence: CASSQESLENTGELFF.